This is a list of T cell receptor beta chains from one sample in a study of control samples from healthy donors and cancer patients. The repertoire was sequenced with immunoSEQ multiplex PCR; TCRdb's copy has only in-frame clones and lacks some. The data show roughly 88,000 clones, with about nine tenths seen just once and 17% held by the top ten. Sequencing input: blood. The receptor set was obtained from a man between 50 and 59 years old in good health. The CDR3 runs from the conserved cysteine through the conserved F or W. The D gene is left open where the match is weak. Clone size appears in some rows only: once, few, many, or a class for an expanded clone.

CASSPGHSGNTIYF	TGCGCCAGCAGCCCAGGACACTCTGGAAACACCATATATTTT	-	TRBV5-1	TRBJ1-3	-
CASSPGTEQFF	TGTGCCAGCAGCCCCGGGACGGAGCAGTTCTTC	-	TRBV7-9	TRBJ2-1	-
CASSAGLAGVGTQYF	TGTGCCAGCAGTGCGGGGCTAGCGGGGGTAGGTACGCAGTATTTT	TRBD2	TRBV2	TRBJ2-3	-
CASSLEATYEQYF	TGCGCCAGCAGCTTGGAAGCCACCTACGAGCAGTACTTC	-	TRBV5-1	TRBJ2-7	-
CASSLAFGDEKLFF	TGCGCCAGCAGCTTGGCCTTTGGGGATGAAAAACTGTTTTTT	-	TRBV5-1	TRBJ1-4	once
CASSSGGGVTF	TGTGCCAGCAGTTCGGGGGGAGGGGTCACCTTC	-	TRBV25-1	TRBJ1-2	-
CASSFPGGAGELFF	TGTGCCAGCAGTTTTCCGGGAGGCGCCGGGGAGCTGTTTTTT	TRBD2	TRBV27	TRBJ2-2	-
CATSRERQAGAYEQYF	TGTGCCACCAGCAGAGAGCGGCAGGCAGGGGCCTACGAGCAGTACTTC	-	TRBV15	TRBJ2-7	-
CASSEYGVNGYTF	TGTGCCAGCAGTGAGTACGGGGTGAATGGCTACACCTTC	-	TRBV2	TRBJ1-2	few
CASSNGYGGGAEVVSGYTF	TGTGCCAGCAGCAATGGGTATGGGGGGGGCGCGGAGGTGGTATCTGGCTACACCTTC	-	TRBV21-1	TRBJ1-2	-
CASRPLGQGGYGNTIYF	TGTGCCAGCCGTCCTCTCGGGCAGGGAGGCTATGGAAACACCATATATTTT	-	TRBV27	TRBJ1-3	-
CAISGTPYSPLHF	TGTGCCATCAGTGGAACCCCCTATTCACCCCTCCACTTT	-	TRBV10-3	TRBJ1-6	-
CASSSMGGNRDSSGYTF	TGTGCCAGCAGCTCCATGGGGGGGAACAGGGATAGTTCTGGCTACACCTTC	-	TRBV7-2	TRBJ1-2	once
CASGLNGGVTEAFF	TGTGCTAGTGGTTTAAACGGGGGGGTTACTGAAGCTTTCTTT	-	TRBV12-5	TRBJ1-1	-
CASSTDSSNSPLHF	TGTGCCAGCAGCACGGACAGTTCTAATTCACCCCTCCACTTT	-	TRBV2	TRBJ1-6	-
CAISDRRNEKLFF	TGTGCCATATCCGACAGACGGAATGAAAAACTGTTTTTT	-	TRBV6-5	TRBJ1-4	-
CASSLWGRAETQYF	TGTGCCAGCAGCTTATGGGGCAGGGCGGAGACCCAGTACTTC	-	TRBV7-2	TRBJ2-5	-
CASSLRGSSYNEQFF	TGTGCCAGCAGCTTAAGGGGTAGCTCCTACAATGAGCAGTTCTTC	-	TRBV11-1	TRBJ2-1	-
CAISRTSGGVGTDTQYF	TGTGCCATCTCCCGGACTAGCGGGGGGGTCGGAACAGATACGCAGTATTTT	TRBD2	TRBV10-3	TRBJ2-3	-
CASSQERGYEQYF	TGCGCCAGCAGCCAAGAGAGGGGGTACGAGCAGTACTTC	-	TRBV4-3	TRBJ2-7	-
CASSFGGNTEAFF	TGTGCCAGCAGTTTTGGGGGGAACACTGAAGCTTTCTTT	-	TRBV12-3/TRBV12-4	TRBJ1-1	-
CASSVSGTSGANVLTF	TGTGCCAGCAGCGTATCCGGGACCTCTGGGGCCAACGTCCTGACTTTC	-	TRBV9	TRBJ2-6	-
CATRMQPSGNTIYF	TGTGCCACCCGAATGCAGCCTTCTGGAAACACCATATATTTT	-	TRBV19	TRBJ1-3	-
CASTASGWRTEAFF	TGTGCCAGTACGGCCTCCGGATGGCGGACTGAAGCTTTCTTT	-	TRBV19	TRBJ1-1	-
CASSLGARNTIYF	TGTGCCAGCTCCCTCGGGGCTAGAAACACCATATATTTT	-	TRBV18	TRBJ1-3	-
CASGQGVNTEAFF	TGTGCCAGCGGCCAGGGAGTGAACACTGAAGCTTTCTTT	-	TRBV12-3/TRBV12-4	TRBJ1-1	once
CASSPGAEQFF	TGCGCCAGCAGCCCGGGGGCCGAGCAGTTCTTC	-	TRBV5-1	TRBJ2-1	-
CASSVLGGTDTQYF	TGCGCCAGCAGCGTTCTGGGTGGCACAGATACGCAGTATTTT	-	TRBV5-1	TRBJ2-3	once
CASTTGANQPQHF	TGTGCCAGCACCACGGGAGCTAATCAGCCCCAGCATTTT	-	TRBV7-8	TRBJ1-5	-
CATSDYKVGETQYF	TGTGCCACCAGTGATTACAAGGTGGGAGAGACCCAGTACTTC	-	TRBV24-1	TRBJ2-5	-
CASSPEDGQGGFEAFF	TGTGCCAGCAGCCCGGAGGATGGGCAGGGAGGATTTGAAGCTTTCTTT	-	TRBV3-1/TRBV3-2	TRBJ1-1	-
CASSSTGKGNEKLFF	TGCGCCAGCAGCTCTACAGGGAAGGGTAATGAAAAACTGTTTTTT	-	TRBV5-1	TRBJ1-4	-
CASSGLRTSGSGELFF	TGTGCCAGCAGTGGTCTGCGGACTAGCGGGTCCGGGGAGCTGTTTTTT	TRBD2	TRBV6-1	TRBJ2-2	-
CSVDVGLYGYTF	TGCAGCGTTGATGTCGGCCTCTATGGCTACACCTTC	-	TRBV29-1	TRBJ1-2	-
CASSVRGTGALYTF	TGTGCCAGCAGCGTACGAGGAACAGGGGCGCTTTACACCTTC	TRBD1	TRBV9	TRBJ1-2	-
CATMRGNSGELFF	TGTGCCACCATGCGGGGGAACAGCGGGGAGCTGTTTTTT	TRBD2	TRBV24-1	TRBJ2-2	-
CASSEFRDQETQYF	TGTGCCAGCAGTGAATTTAGGGACCAAGAGACCCAGTACTTC	-	TRBV25-1	TRBJ2-5	once
CASSQGAGVTEAFF	TGTGCCAGCAGCCAAGGGGCAGGCGTCACTGAAGCTTTCTTT	-	TRBV3-1/TRBV3-2	TRBJ1-1	-
CASRLTGGQGYTF	TGTGCCAGCAGACTAACAGGGGGCCAAGGCTACACCTTC	TRBD1	TRBV6-6	TRBJ1-2	-
CASWPRQGGYGYTF	TGTGCCAGCTGGCCTAGACAGGGAGGCTATGGCTACACCTTC	TRBD1	TRBV27	TRBJ1-2	few
CASSDRPGYVTTGNTIYF	TGTGCCAGCAGTGATCGACCGGGCTACGTTACTACTGGAAACACCATATATTTT	-	TRBV6-1	TRBJ1-3	-